Listed here are 15 T cell receptor beta chains from one sample, sequenced in a study of cytomegalovirus exposure and HLA in healthy donors. PCR involved 60 Vbeta and 13 Jbeta primers. Sequenced by immunoSEQ multiplex PCR; TCRdb stores in-frame clones only, minus some. The sample shows 170,000 or so clones, around 80% of them seen only once. Input material: PBMCs. The receptors stem from a woman aged 55-69 years in good health and CMV-seropositive.

The gene calls are TRBV27 and TRBJ1-1; D is ambiguous. In germline, CDR1 is MNHEY, CDR2 SMNVEV (reference sequence). This CDR3 contains 15 residues. V was pared by 8 bases and J by 5 bases, with 21 bases between. The DNA for the CDR3 is TGTGCCAGCCTCCGGAGTGACGGCTATGGTACTGAAGCTTTCTTT. Its protein product is CASLRSDGYGTEAFF.

V gene TRBV6-5 combines with J gene TRBJ2-3; D perhaps matches TRBD1 (5 bases). Germline CDR1 and CDR2: MNHEY and SVGAGI. V was shortened by 5 bases and J by 11 bases, with 17 bases between the two germline ends. The CDR3 contains 13 residues. For the CDR3, the DNA is TGTGCCAGCAGTCAGTACCTTCCCACAGGGCAGTATTTT. Its protein product is CASSQYLPTGQYF.

The table lists this clone with a count of one. The chain links TRBV18 to TRBJ2-7; D might be TRBD1 (6 bases). V was trimmed by 4 bases and J by 3 bases, leaving 13 bases between them. CDR3 length: 14 amino acids. Germline lookup yields CDR1 KGHSH and CDR2 LQKENI. The chain's CDR3 is CASSLSGVDYEQYF. The CDR3 nucleotides read TGTGCCAGCTCACTCTCAGGGGTGGACTACGAGCAGTACTTC.

This clone appeared once. The gene calls are TRBV30 and TRBJ1-5, with D maybe TRBD1 (5 bases). V dropped 0 bases and J dropped 5 bases, with 11 bases sitting between them. In germline, CDR1 is GTSNPN, CDR2 SVGIG (reference sequence). The length of the CDR3 is 14 residues. CDR3 sequence: CAWSVPGGYQPQHF. In DNA, the CDR3 is TGTGCCTGGAGTGTTCCGGGGGGGTATCAGCCCCAGCATTTT.

The J gene is TRBJ2-1, the V gene TRBV5-1, with 8 nucleotides matching TRBD2. V dropped 0 bases and J dropped 1; count of bases not matched to a gene: 6. CDR3 size: 17 residues. The germline V gene encodes CDR1 SGHRS and CDR2 YFSETQ. The CDR3 region has the DNA TGCGCCAGCAGCTTGGTTAGTAGCGGGGCTTCCTACAATGAGCAGTTCTTC. It is translated as CASSLVSSGASYNEQFF.

This chain links TRBV28 with TRBJ1-5; TRBD1 is a possible D gene (6 bases). The CDR3 is made up of 15 amino acids. V was pared by 6 bases and J by 0 bases, with 12 bases between. Germline loops: CDR1 MDHEN, CDR2 SYDVKM. This CDR3 reads CASRRTASSNQPQHF. CDR3 nucleotides: TGTGCCAGCAGAAGGACAGCTTCTAGCAATCAGCCCCAGCATTTT.

The chain recombines TRBV28 with TRBJ2-7; TRBD2 might be the D (6 bases). The germline V gene has CDR1 MDHEN and CDR2 SYDVKM. CDR3 size: 16 residues. The V end lost 5 bases, the J end lost 2 bases, and 19 bases lay between the germline ends. The CDR3 here is CASSPQDGGYPYEQYF. CDR3 DNA: TGTGCCAGCAGTCCGCAGGACGGAGGGTATCCCTACGAGCAGTACTTC.

The chain uses TRBV30 and TRBJ1-1; D gene ambiguous. The length of the CDR3 is 13 residues. Germline V CDR1 and CDR2: GTSNPN, SVGIG (reference sequence). V was cut by 2 bases and J by 1 base, with 8 bases left in between. Here the CDR3 reads CAWSLSGNTEAFF. The CDR3 DNA reads TGTGCCTGGAGTCTTTCAGGGAACACTGAAGCTTTCTTT.

The chain has TRBV9 and TRBJ2-2, with TRBD2 as a possible D gene (5 bases). Trimming removed 2 bases at V and 7 bases at J, with 21 bases between. CDR1 and CDR2 (germline): SGDLS, YYNGEE. The CDR3 is made up of 17 amino acids. CDR3 sequence reads: CASSVRSGSAAGGELFF. The CDR3 DNA reads as TGTGCCAGCAGCGTGAGGAGCGGCTCCGCGGCTGGCGGGGAGCTGTTTTTT.

V usage is TRBV30 and J usage is TRBJ2-5, with TRBD2 matching over 8 bases. Per germline, CDR1 GTSNPN and CDR2 SVGIG (reference sequence). The CDR3 spans 21 residues. With V trimmed by 0 bases and J by 2 bases, 23 bases remained unmatched. The CDR3 bases are TGTGCCTGGAGTGTACTCCCCCGTACGTGGCGGGAGGAATCTGGACAAGAGACCCAGTACTTC. It encodes CAWSVLPRTWREESGQETQYF.

V is TRBV19 and J is TRBJ1-5; 9 bases fit TRBD1. The length of the CDR3 is 16 residues. Germline V gene lookup returns CDR1 LNHDA and CDR2 SQIVND (reference sequence). The junction had 15 bases not matched to a gene; V was cut back by 8 bases and J by 7 bases. CDR3 DNA: TGTGCCAGTCTCCGCTTAACAGGGGGCTCAGGGCAGCCCCAGCATTTT. This translates into CASLRLTGGSGQPQHF.

This chain connects TRBV7-2 to TRBJ1-5; 10 positions agree with TRBD1. Germline loops: CDR1 SGHTA, CDR2 FQGNSA. This CDR3 spans 15 amino acids. The V segment lost 5 bases and the J segment 6 bases; nucleotides outside the gene matches: 7. The CDR3 bases are TGTGCCAGCAGCAGCGGACAGGGGGAAGGTCAGCCCCAGCATTTT. It specifies CASSSGQGEGQPQHF.

The V call is TRBV7-9, the J call TRBJ2-7; TRBD1 matches at 7 bases. CDR1 and CDR2 (germline): SEHNR, FQNEAQ (reference sequence). This CDR3 has 14 amino acids. V dropped 5 bases and J dropped 6; count of bases not matched to a gene: 10. This CDR3 reads CASSPGSTGAEQYF. CDR3 nucleotides: TGTGCCAGCAGCCCGGGATCTACAGGGGCCGAGCAGTACTTC.

The genes are TRBV14 and TRBJ2-1, with 12 bases fitting TRBD2. Looked up from germline, CDR1 is SGHDN and CDR2 is FVKESK. This CDR3 is 16 amino acids long. Trimming cost V 4 bases and J 0 bases; bases outside gene matches: 1. The DNA of the CDR3 is TGTGCCAGCAGCCTACTAGCGGGGGGCTCCTACAATGAGCAGTTCTTC. Amino acid sequence: CASSLLAGGSYNEQFF.

The chain couples TRBV5-1 to TRBJ2-3; maybe TRBD1 (6 bases). Between the trimmed V and J ends, which lost 4 bases and 3 bases, there was a span of 15 bases. The CDR3 is 15 residues long. Germline lookup yields CDR1 SGHRS and CDR2 YFSETQ. The CDR3 DNA is TGCGCCAGCAGCCCGGTCGGGGACAAGACAGATACGCAGTATTTT. Its translation is CASSPVGDKTDTQYF. Looking up the rest from reference TRBV5-1 and TRBJ2-3 gives the full variable domain: KAGVTQTPRYLIKTRGQQVTLSCSPISGHRSVSWYQQTPGQGLQFLFEYFSETQRNKGNFPGRFSGRQFSNSRSEMNVSTLELGDSALYLCASSPVGDKTDTQYFGPGTRLTVL.